This T cell receptor beta chain was sequenced during a study of cytomegalovirus exposure and HLA in healthy donors. The germline CDR1 and CDR2 sequences are SGHTA and FQGTGA. V dropped 3 bases and J dropped 1 base, with 8 bases sitting between them. The CDR3 totals 14 residues. Researchers ran the PCR with 60 Vbeta and 13 Jbeta primers. Generated by immunoSEQ multiplex PCR, the TCRdb table keeps only in-frame clones and is missing some. The profile shows 150,000 to 200,000 clones, approximately 86% of them singletons. Sequences were obtained from PBMCs. The J gene is TRBJ2-3, the V gene TRBV7-3; no clear D gene. The clonotype was recovered from a woman aged 18-29 years in good health and CMV-seronegative. In nucleotides, the CDR3 is TGTGCCAGCAGCTTGTGGCAGGGCACAGATACGCAGTATTTT. Its translation is CASSLWQGTDTQYF.